These T cell receptor beta chains were read from a single sample in a study of tumor-infiltrating lymphocytes in primary liver carcinoma. One entry per CDR3 protein results from TCRdb running MiXCR on the multiplex PCR reads. Among 100,000 or so distinct CDR3 sequences, more than 65% were seen once, and the ten largest hold 9% to 15%. Sequencing was carried out using liver tumor tissue from sampling region 2. These receptors were collected from a woman in her fifties or sixties with primary liver carcinoma and hepatitis B virus infection. The CDR3 runs from the conserved cysteine through the conserved F or W. The D gene is left open where the match is weak. Expanded clones get a size class; other rows say once, few or many, or leave the size out.

.	.	TRBV29-1	TRBJ2-3	CNARLLGEGLRDTQYF	TGCAACGCCAGGCTCCTTGGGGAAGGATTAAGAGATACGCAGTATTTT
.	many	TRBV28	TRBJ2-7	CASSFVRKVYEQYF	TGTGCCAGCAGTTTCGTCAGAAAAGTCTACGAGCAGTACTTC
.	.	TRBV11-1	TRBJ2-1	CTSAHSGPSYNEQFF	TGCACCAGTGCACACAGCGGCCCTTCCTACAATGAGCAGTTCTTC
.	once	TRBV4-1	TRBJ2-2	CASSQGHPRGPPGELFF	TGCGCCAGCAGCCAAGGCCATCCAAGGGGCCCTCCCGGGGAGCTGTTTTTT
.	.	TRBV5-4	TRBJ2-7	CASSPQGGAGVDEQYF	TGTGCCAGCAGCCCGCAGGGGGGAGCGGGTGTTGACGAGCAGTACTTC
.	.	TRBV11-1	TRBJ1-1	CLSSSRVGTSNTEAFF	TGTCTCAGCAGCTCGCGGGTCGGGACATCGAACACTGAAGCTTTCTTT
.	.	TRBV6-5	TRBJ2-1	CASSRGGLYNEQFF	TGTGCCAGTAGTAGGGGTGGGCTATACAATGAGCAGTTCTTC
.	.	TRBV29-1	TRBJ2-1	CSVDLEGRRIGQFF	TGCAGCGTTGACCTGGAGGGTAGGAGAATTGGGCAGTTCTTC
TRBD2	.	TRBV6-5	TRBJ2-7	CASSPRLAGYYEQCF	TGTGCCAGCAGTCCCAGGCTAGCGGGATACTACGAGCAGTGCTTC
TRBD2	.	TRBV29-1	TRBJ2-1	CNFERASGSSYNEQFF	TGCAACTTTGAACGGGCTAGCGGGAGCTCCTACAATGAGCAGTTCTTC
.	.	TRBV11-2	TRBJ2-3	CASRPSASSIDTQYF	TGTGCCAGCAGGCCCTCTGCGTCTAGCATAGATACACAGTATTTT
.	.	TRBV15	TRBJ1-5	CATSRAGGGGPNNQPQHF	TGTGCCACCAGCAGAGCCGGCGGCGGGGGGCCAAACAATCAGCCCCAGCATTTT
TRBD2	.	TRBV5-1	TRBJ2-5	CSSSFGLAGGISETQYF	TGCTCCAGCAGCTTTGGGCTAGCGGGAGGGATCTCGGAGACCCAGTACTTT
.	few	TRBV7-9	TRBJ1-4	CASSRTGGAATNEKLFF	TGTGCCAGCAGCCGGACGGGGGGGGCGGCAACTAATGAAAAACTGTTTTTT
.	.	TRBV4-1	TRBJ1-5	CANSPIETRRPQHF	TGCGCCAACAGCCCAATCGAGACGCGTCGGCCCCAGCATTTT
TRBD2	.	TRBV12-3/TRBV12-4	TRBJ2-5	CAGSPTSGRAGEAQYF	TGTGCCGGCAGTCCCACTAGCGGGAGGGCCGGGGAGGCCCAGTACTTC
.	.	TRBV28	TRBJ2-7	CATVGSPHCEQYF	TGTGCCACCGTGGGTTCCCCCCACTGCGAGCAGTACTTC
TRBD2	once	TRBV29-1	TRBJ2-1	CSIADPAGANYNEQFF	TGTAGCATCGCTGACCCGGCGGGAGCGAACTACAATGAGCAGTTCTTC
.	.	TRBV6-6	TRBJ2-7	CASSYSGHRSSYEQYF	TGTGCCAGCAGCTACTCGGGACATAGGAGCTCCTACGAGCAATACTTC
TRBD1	.	TRBV6-5	TRBJ2-3	CARRRSGGENQPQYF	TGTGCCAGGAGACGCTCAGGGGGCGAAAATCAGCCCCAGTATTTT
.	many	TRBV13	TRBJ2-7	CASSAGRRTYEQYF	TGTGCCAGCAGCGCGGGACGTAGAACCTACGAGCAGTACTTC
TRBD1	.	TRBV6-6	TRBJ2-2	CASSQSTGVVDTGELLF	TGTGCCAGCAGCCAATCGACAGGGGTAGTAGACACCGGGGAGCTGTTGTTT
.	.	TRBV11-3	TRBJ2-1	CASSAGQGGLAGFNEQFF	TGTGCCAGCAGCGCCGGACAGGGGGGACTAGCAGGATTCAATGAGCAGTTCTTC
.	.	TRBV5-1	TRBJ2-2	CASSLRNTGELFF	TGCGCCAGCAGCTTGAGAAACACCGGGGAGCTGTTTTTC
TRBD1	once	TRBV6-5	TRBJ1-6	CASNLTGTGNSLLHF	TGTGCCAGCAATCTTACCGGGACAGGGAATTCACTCCTACACTTT
TRBD1	.	TRBV6-5	TRBJ1-1	CASSLGQGVGVTEVFF	TGTGCCAGCAGTTTGGGACAGGGGGTTGGAGTGACCGAAGTTTTCTTT
TRBD2	few	TRBV28	TRBJ2-1	CASSPGLAGVYNEQFF	TGTGCCAGCAGTCCTGGACTAGCGGGAGTGTACAATGAGCAGTTCTTC
.	.	TRBV6-5	TRBJ1-1	CARSSGRAQGWTEAFF	TGTGCAAGGAGTAGTGGAAGGGCCCAGGGCTGGACTGAAGCTTTCTTT
TRBD1	.	TRBV5-6	TRBJ1-5	CISSLGTGANQPQHF	TGTATCAGCAGCTTGGGAACAGGGGCAAACCAGCCCCAGCATTTT
TRBD2	.	TRBV30	TRBJ2-7	CAWSVGSLSGSYEQYF	TGTGCCTGGAGTGTCGGAAGCTTGAGCGGGAGCTACGAGCAGTACTTC
.	.	TRBV6-1	TRBJ1-5	CDSRDLTKSQHF	TGTGACAGCAGGGACCTGACTAAGTCCCAGCATTTT
TRBD2	.	TRBV11-2	TRBJ2-7	CASSQTSGNGGHYF	TGTGCCAGCAGCCAGACTAGCGGGAATGGTGGGCATTACTTC
TRBD1	.	TRBV6-1	TRBJ1-5	CASSDRGTRDRYQSQHF	TGTGCCAGCAGCGATCGCGGGACCCGGGACAGGTATCAGTCCCAGCATTTT
TRBD2	many	TRBV6-1	TRBJ2-7	CASSPYLAGGSYEQYF	TGTGCCAGCAGCCCCTACCTAGCGGGAGGGTCCTACGAGCAGTACTTC
.	.	TRBV29-1	TRBJ2-3	CSVNGGSTDTQYF	TGCAGCGTTAACGGTGGAAGCACAGATACGCAGTATTTT
.	.	TRBV11-3	TRBJ2-1	CASSLRDRGSQQFF	TGTGCCAGCAGCCTCCGGGACCGGGGCTCCCAGCAGTTTTTC
.	.	TRBV4-1	TRBJ2-1	CASSQDPWAQGGEQFF	TGCGCCAGCAGCCAAGATCCATGGGCCCAGGGGGGTGAGCAGTTCTTC
.	few	TRBV2	TRBJ1-2	CASSGTVTFYGYTF	TGTGCCAGCAGTGGGACCGTAACCTTCTATGGCTACACCTTC
.	.	TRBV11-2	TRBJ1-1	CASLEGNTEAFF	TGTGCCAGCTTAGAAGGGAACACTGAAGCTTTCTTT
.	once	TRBV4-2	TRBJ1-3	CASSVALSTGNSGNIIYF	TGTGCCAGCAGCGTGGCGCTATCGACAGGAAATTCTGGAAACATCATATATTTT
.	.	TRBV12-3/TRBV12-4	TRBJ2-1	CASRKTGVDYNEQFF	TGTGCCAGCAGAAAAACTGGCGTGGATTACAATGAGCAGTTCTTC
TRBD2	few	TRBV24-1	TRBJ2-1	CATSGTSGIGSHNEQFF	TGTGCCACGTCCGGGACTAGCGGGATAGGGTCCCACAATGAGCAGTTCTTC
.	many	TRBV10-2	TRBJ1-5	CASSDNSNQPQHF	TGCGCCAGCAGTGATAATAGCAATCAGCCCCAGCATTTT
TRBD2	.	TRBV7-3	TRBJ2-1	CASRTSGGAEGQFF	TGTGCCAGCAGGACTAGCGGGGGGGCGGAAGGGCAGTTCTTC
.	.	TRBV29-1	TRBJ1-3	CSVASVGNTIYF	TGCAGCGTTGCTTCGGTGGGAAACACCATATATTTT
TRBD2	.	TRBV11-3	TRBJ2-7	CASSLSGREHEQCF	TGTGCTAGCAGCTTAAGTGGGCGGGAGCACGAGCAGTGTTTC
.	many	TRBV12-3/TRBV12-4	TRBJ2-1	CASSLRTGTGSNNEQFF	TGTGCCAGCAGTTTAAGAACAGGGACGGGCTCAAACAATGAGCAGTTCTTC
TRBD2	.	TRBV9	TRBJ2-1	CARSETLGGIAGNEQFF	TGTGCCAGAAGCGAGACCCTCGGGGGAATAGCGGGTAATGAGCAGTTCTTC